Each of the 16 T cell receptor beta chains below was sequenced from the same sample in a study of blood T cell repertoires in COVID-19. Data came from immunoSEQ multiplex PCR; TCRdb stores just in-frame clones and leaves some out. The sample consists of over 200,000 clones, around 87% of them appearing once. The source material was peripheral blood. Receptor source: a woman aged 45-65 years with acute or convalescent COVID-19.

The chain is built from TRBV18 and TRBJ2-5; TRBD2 matches 7 bases. After removal of 3 bases from V and 1 base from J, the junction contained 5 bases not matched to a gene. The CDR3 runs to 15 residues. The V gene's germline CDR1 is KGHSH and CDR2 LQKENI. The CDR3 sequence is CASSPSSGLQETQYF. Written as DNA, the CDR3 is TGTGCCAGCTCACCGTCTAGCGGTCTCCAAGAGACCCAGTACTTC.

In its sample, this clone was seen once. This sequence joins TRBV4-2 and TRBJ1-2, with 7 positions matching TRBD1. The CDR3 has 16 amino acids. Trimming cost V 0 bases and J 5 bases; bases outside gene matches: 9. The germline CDR1 and CDR2 sequences are LGHNA and YNFKEQ. DNA of the CDR3: TGTGCCAGCAGCCAAGAGACAGGGTCCCCCCTATATGGCTACACCTTC. Its translation is CASSQETGSPLYGYTF.

The chain has TRBV20-1 and TRBJ1-5; D gene unclear. Germline loops: CDR1 DFQATT, CDR2 SNEGSKA (reference sequence). The V gene lost 5 bases and the J gene lost 9 bases, with 8 bases spanning the gap. This CDR3 is 10 amino acids long. The CDR3 DNA sequence: TGCAGTGCTCTAGCGGGGCCCCAGCATTTT. Its translation is CSALAGPQHF.

This rearrangement joins TRBV7-2 to TRBJ2-5, with D possibly being TRBD1 (5 bases). The CDR3 extends over 16 amino acids. The V and J ends lost 1 base and 0 bases respectively, with 12 bases between them. Germline lookup yields CDR1 SGHTA and CDR2 FQGNSA. CDR3 protein: CASSLVAGQYQETQYF. For the CDR3, the DNA is TGTGCCAGCAGCTTAGTGGCAGGGCAGTACCAAGAGACCCAGTACTTC.

The J gene is TRBJ1-5, the V gene TRBV27; D ambiguous. CDR1 and CDR2 from the germline V gene are MNHEY and SMNVEV (reference sequence). CDR3 length: 16 amino acids. Trimming removed 5 bases at V and 1 base at J, with 15 bases between. CDR3 nucleotide sequence: TGTGCCAGCAGTCCGTCCGGGGTGGTCAGCAATCAGCCCCAGCATTTT. This sequence encodes CASSPSGVVSNQPQHF.

V is TRBV30 and J is TRBJ2-3, with a possible D match to TRBD2 (6 bases). The CDR3 contains 13 residues. The ends were cut back, 3 bases at V and 2 bases at J, with 9 bases in the middle. Per germline, CDR1 GTSNPN and CDR2 SVGIG (reference sequence). The CDR3 DNA sequence: TGTGCCTGGAGACGGGGGTCCACAGATACGCAGTATTTT. It codes for CAWRRGSTDTQYF.

The J gene is TRBJ1-3, the V gene TRBV18; 10 bases map to TRBD1. From germline, CDR1 is KGHSH and CDR2 LQKENI. Germline trimming cut 2 bases from V and 4 bases from J; bases unmatched to any gene: 8. The CDR3 extends over 17 amino acids. In nucleotides, the CDR3 is TGTGCCAGCTCACCATCATTAGACAGGGGGCGAGGAAACACCATATATTTT. Encoded protein: CASSPSLDRGRGNTIYF.

In this sample, this clone turned up a few times. The genes are TRBV7-8 and TRBJ1-3; TRBD1 is a possible D gene (6 bases). Trimming shortened V by 2 bases and J by 2 bases, and 19 bases separated the two germline ends. The germline gives CDR1 SGHVS, CDR2 FQNEAQ. This CDR3 has 18 residues. The CDR3 loop reads CASSLRRTSGGPGNTIYF. CDR3 sequence (DNA): TGTGCCAGCAGCTTACGACGGACTTCCGGGGGGCCTGGAAACACCATATATTTT.

For this clone: Other DNA sequences of this sample code for an identical CDR3. V usage is TRBV24-1 and J usage is TRBJ1-2, with 8 bases aligning to TRBD1. CDR3 length: 14 residues. After removal of 4 bases from V and 8 bases from J, the junction contained 8 bases not matched to a gene. The germline gives CDR1 KGHDR, CDR2 SFDVKD. CDR3 region: CATSESDRVGGYTF. Here the CDR3 DNA reads TGTGCCACCAGTGAATCGGACAGGGTCGGAGGCTACACCTTC.

The genes are TRBV19 and TRBJ2-1; 12 bases fit TRBD2. The V gene's germline CDR1 is LNHDA and CDR2 SQIVND (reference sequence). This CDR3 has 18 amino acids. The junction had 15 bases not matched to a gene; V was cut back by 7 bases and J by 5 bases. CDR3: CASIGTPGLAGMDNEQFF. Here the CDR3 DNA reads TGTGCCAGTATTGGGACACCCGGACTAGCGGGGATGGACAATGAGCAGTTCTTC.

This clone was seen just once. V usage is TRBV7-3 and J usage is TRBJ2-3, with D perhaps matching TRBD2 (6 bases). The CDR3 contains 19 residues. Germline assignment: CDR1 SGHTA and CDR2 FQGTGA. With 2 bases removed from V and 1 base from J, the gap between germline ends came to 22 bases. The CDR3 sequence is CASSLLSRRRDFGTDTQYF. CDR3 nucleotide sequence: TGTGCCAGCAGCTTACTCAGCAGGAGGCGGGACTTTGGCACAGATACGCAGTATTTT. The variable domain in full, with the rest retrieved from reference TRBV7-3 and TRBJ2-3, is GAGVSQTPSNKVTEKGKYVELRCDPISGHTALYWYRQSLGQGPEFLIYFQGTGAADDSGLPNDRFFAVRPEGSVSTLKIQRTERGDSAVYLCASSLLSRRRDFGTDTQYFGPGTRLTVL.

The chain joins TRBV7-2 to TRBJ2-7, with 7 bases that match TRBD2. Germline CDR1 and CDR2: SGHTA and FQGNSA. Trimming removed 1 base from V and 7 bases from J; junction bases left unmatched: 10. The CDR3 consists of 15 residues. This chain's CDR3 is CASSLGGRAFIEQYF. The CDR3 nucleotides read TGTGCCAGCAGCTTAGGAGGGAGGGCCTTTATAGAGCAGTACTTC.

This clone was found a few times. The CDR3 sequence: CASSQNPGLARNEQFF. DNA of the CDR3: TGTGCCAGCAGCCAGAATCCGGGACTAGCGCGCAATGAGCAGTTCTTC. The chain employs TRBV3-1 (or the pseudogene TRBV3-2) and TRBJ2-1; 10 bases agree with TRBD2. The CDR3 has 16 residues. Germline CDR1 reads LGHDT; CDR2 reads YNNKEL (reference sequence). Germline trimming cut 3 bases from V and 6 bases from J; bases unmatched to any gene: 8.

The rearrangement links TRBV20-1 to TRBJ1-2; unclear D gene. CDR1 and CDR2 from the germline V gene are DFQATT and SNEGSKA (reference sequence). CDR3 length: 11 residues. V was trimmed by 5 bases and J by 2 bases, leaving 6 bases between them. DNA of the CDR3: TGCAGTGCTCCTAGGAACTATGGCTACACCTTC. This gives the protein CSAPRNYGYTF.

V gene TRBV18 combines with J gene TRBJ2-1; no clear D. Germline CDR1 reads KGHSH; CDR2 reads LQKENI. The CDR3 is made up of 15 amino acids. The V end lost 1 base, the J end lost 8 bases, and 15 bases lay between the germline ends. The CDR3 region has the DNA TGTGCCAGCTCACCACGGGCATCTCTTTCGGATGAGCAGTTCTTC. It encodes CASSPRASLSDEQFF.

The chain recombines TRBV27 with TRBJ2-7, with D perhaps TRBD2 (6 bases). CDR1 and CDR2 from the germline V gene are MNHEY and SMNVEV (reference sequence). V was cut by 4 bases and J by 4 bases, with 8 bases left in between. This CDR3 comprises 12 residues. CDR3 in amino acids: CASSSAGYEQYF. DNA for the CDR3: TGTGCCAGCAGTTCGGCGGGGTACGAGCAGTACTTC.